This is a list of T cell receptor beta chains from one sample in a study of Ad26.COV2.S vaccination and SARS-CoV-2 variants. Method: immunoSEQ multiplex PCR; TCRdb's copy keeps in-frame clones and lacks some. The sample shows about 440,000 clones, less than 95% of them seen only once. This specimen was peripheral blood, taken in a trial of Ad26.COV2.S vaccine versus placebo. All receptors derive from a person between 18 and 59 years old who received the Ad26.COV2.S COVID-19 vaccine or a placebo. Both conserved end residues are part of each CDR3. A D gene is named only where the DNA matches it firmly. Part of the rows lack a size; the others show once, few, many or a class for expanded clones.

D | J | V | size | DNA | CDR3
NA | TRBJ2-7 | TRBV13 | NA | TGTGCCAGCAGCTTAGGCCCCGGACAGTCCTACGAGCAGTACTTC | CASSLGPGQSYEQYF
TRBD2 | TRBJ2-7 | TRBV11-2 | NA | TGTGCCAGCAGCCAGACTAGCGGGAGTACCTACGAGCAGTACTTC | CASSQTSGSTYEQYF
NA | TRBJ1-2 | TRBV28 | NA | TGTGCCAGCACCCCCGACTCTAACTATGGCTACACCTTC | CASTPDSNYGYTF
NA | TRBJ2-5 | TRBV10-3 | once | TGTGCCATCAGTGAGTTGTCTTTAGGAGAGACCCAGTACTTC | CAISELSLGETQYF
TRBD2 | TRBJ2-7 | TRBV5-4 | NA | TGTGCCAGCAGCTTGGAAGCCGGGAGGGCTGTTGAGCAGTACTTC | CASSLEAGRAVEQYF
TRBD1 | TRBJ2-1 | TRBV28 | NA | TGTGCCAGCAGCGTCCGGGACAGGGGCCACAATGAGCAGTTCTTC | CASSVRDRGHNEQFF
NA | TRBJ2-7 | TRBV4-2 | NA | TGTGCCAGCAGCCAGGCTTTCTCCTACGAGCAGTACTTC | CASSQAFSYEQYF
NA | TRBJ2-6 | TRBV25-1 | NA | TGTGCCAGCAGCGAATGGGGGGCTGGGGCCAACGTCCTGACTTTC | CASSEWGAGANVLTF
NA | TRBJ1-5 | TRBV24-1 | NA | TGTGCCACCAGTGATTCCACCCCGACAAGGAATTATCAGCCCCAGCATTTT | CATSDSTPTRNYQPQHF
NA | TRBJ1-2 | TRBV7-9 | NA | TGTGCCAGCAGCACTTACAGGGCGGGAGGCTACACCTTC | CASSTYRAGGYTF
TRBD2 | TRBJ2-7 | TRBV28 | NA | TGTGCCAGCAGGTCCGGGCTAGCGGGAGAACGGGGGCAGTACTTC | CASRSGLAGERGQYF
NA | TRBJ1-5 | TRBV28 | NA | TGTGCCAGCAGTCCCAGATATAGCAATCAGCCCCAGCATTTT | CASSPRYSNQPQHF
TRBD2 | TRBJ2-1 | TRBV11-2 | once | TGTGCCAGCAGCTTAGATCGGACTAGCGGGAGCCGGGTCCACAATGAGCAGTTCTTC | CASSLDRTSGSRVHNEQFF
NA | TRBJ2-7 | TRBV6-6 | NA | TGTGCCAGCAGCCCACCTAGGACACTTACCTCCTACGAGCAGTACTTC | CASSPPRTLTSYEQYF
TRBD2 | TRBJ2-3 | TRBV20-1 | NA | TGCAGTGCTAGTAACCCGGGACTAGCGGACACAGATACGCAGTATTTT | CSASNPGLADTDTQYF
TRBD1 | TRBJ1-6 | TRBV27 | NA | TGTGCCAGCATGGCCGGGACAGGGGGTTTCTATAATTCACCCCTCCACTTT | CASMAGTGGFYNSPLHF
NA | TRBJ2-3 | TRBV7-6 | NA | TGTGCCAGCAGCCCTAGCGAGAGCACAGATACGCAGTATTTT | CASSPSESTDTQYF
TRBD1 | TRBJ1-2 | TRBV4-3 | NA | TGCGCCAGCAGTGCCGGGACAGGGGCAATTAACTATGGCTACACCTTC | CASSAGTGAINYGYTF
TRBD2 | TRBJ2-5 | TRBV7-9 | NA | TGTGCCAGCTTGAGGACTAGCGGCCAAGAGACCCAGTACTTC | CASLRTSGQETQYF
TRBD2 | TRBJ2-1 | TRBV7-2 | NA | TGTGCCAGCAGCCCCGGCCCTCCTACTAGCGGGGCCACTTACAATGAGCAGTTCTTC | CASSPGPPTSGATYNEQFF
TRBD1 | TRBJ1-1 | TRBV4-2 | NA | TGTGCCAGCAGCCAAGTGGACAGGGGGAACACTGAAGCTTTCTTT | CASSQVDRGNTEAFF
TRBD1 | TRBJ2-2 | TRBV6-4 | NA | TGTGCCAGCAGCCCCGGGACAGGGAACACCGGGGAGCTGTTTTTT | CASSPGTGNTGELFF
NA | TRBJ2-7 | TRBV15 | NA | TGTGCCACCAGCCCCTTCAGGGGAAACTACGAGCAGTACTTC | CATSPFRGNYEQYF
TRBD1 | TRBJ1-1 | TRBV12-5 | NA | TGTGCTAGTGGACAGGGGGACACTGAAGCTTTCTTT | CASGQGDTEAFF
NA | TRBJ1-1 | TRBV20-1 | NA | TGCAGTGCCCCCCTCCGGACTGAAGCTTTCTTT | CSAPLRTEAFF
NA | TRBJ1-1 | TRBV7-9 | NA | TGTGCCAGCAGCTTTAAGACAGGTACCACTGAAGCTTTCTTT | CASSFKTGTTEAFF
TRBD1 | TRBJ1-5 | TRBV6-2/TRBV6-3 | NA | TGTGCCAGCAGTTACGGGACAGGGGGCTATCAGCCCCAGCATTTT | CASSYGTGGYQPQHF
NA | TRBJ2-7 | TRBV3-1/TRBV3-2 | NA | TGTGCCAGCAGCCCCCCGGCGGGGGAGCAGTACTTC | CASSPPAGEQYF
NA | TRBJ2-3 | TRBV11-2 | NA | TGTGCCAGCAGCTCGAGGGAGTTCGAAGATACGCAGTATTTT | CASSSREFEDTQYF
TRBD2 | TRBJ2-2 | TRBV19 | few | TGTGCCAGTAGTATTCTGGCGGGAGTTACCGGGGAGCTGTTTTTT | CASSILAGVTGELFF
NA | TRBJ1-2 | TRBV10-2 | NA | TGCGCCAGCAGTGATAGTGTATCCTATGGCTACACCTTC | CASSDSVSYGYTF
NA | TRBJ1-4 | TRBV5-6 | NA | TGTGCCAGCAGCCCTAAAGGGCGACGATATGAAAAACTGTTTTTT | CASSPKGRRYEKLFF
TRBD2 | TRBJ2-1 | TRBV27 | NA | TGTGCCAGCAGCCCCCGGTCGAGCGGGAGGGCCGTTGAGCAGTTCTTC | CASSPRSSGRAVEQFF
NA | TRBJ2-3 | TRBV4-3 | NA | TGCGCCAGCAGCCAAGAGGGGCAGAGCACAGATACGCAGTATTTT | CASSQEGQSTDTQYF
NA | TRBJ1-4 | TRBV6-1 | NA | TGTGCCAGCAGTGAACGACGTTTGGATGAAAAACTGTTTTTT | CASSERRLDEKLFF
TRBD1 | TRBJ2-7 | TRBV7-9 | NA | TGTGCCAGCAGGCCTGGGACAGGGGGTCACTACGAGCAGTACTTC | CASRPGTGGHYEQYF
NA | TRBJ1-1 | TRBV11-2 | NA | TGTGCCAGCAGCTTATCTTCATTTATAGAACGTCGGAACACTGAAGCTTTCTTT | CASSLSSFIERRNTEAFF
TRBD1 | TRBJ1-1 | TRBV12-3/TRBV12-4 | once | TGTGCCAGCAGTTTGACCGGGACAGGGGTGGCTTTCTTT | CASSLTGTGVAFF
NA | TRBJ1-2 | TRBV28 | NA | TGTGCCAGCAGTGGAACAAGAAACTATGGCTACACCTTC | CASSGTRNYGYTF
TRBD2 | TRBJ2-7 | TRBV14 | NA | TGTGCCAGCAGCCGCTACTTCGGGCTAGCGGGAGGGGACTACGAGCAGTACTTC | CASSRYFGLAGGDYEQYF
NA | TRBJ1-1 | TRBV7-2 | NA | TGTGCCAGCAGCTTAGTGCCGGGTTTCGACACTGAAGCTTTCTTT | CASSLVPGFDTEAFF